A selection of T cell receptor beta chains follows, all from one sample in a study of T cell responses to AZD1222 COVID-19 vaccine. Data came from immunoSEQ multiplex PCR; TCRdb stores just in-frame clones and leaves some out. The data hold fewer than 110,000 clones, with about 88% observed a single time. Sequenced material: peripheral blood, taken on day 0 of AZD1222 vaccination. These receptors all stem from an adult in good health. The CDR3 runs from the conserved cysteine through the conserved F or W. The order of the fields is CDR3 length, V gene, clone size, J gene, D gene, CDR3 protein, CDR3 DNA. The D gene is left open where the match is weak. Rows may omit the clone size; those that give it use once, few, many or a size class.

>14|TRBV6-5|-|TRBJ1-3|-
CASSSGASGNTIYF
TGTGCCAGCAGTTCCGGGGCTTCTGGAAACACCATATATTTT
>14|TRBV6-5|-|TRBJ1-5|-
CASSYGGFNQPQHF
TGTGCCAGCAGTTACGGAGGTTTCAACCAGCCCCAGCATTTT
>10|TRBV2|-|TRBJ2-3|-
CASRADTQYF
TGTGCCAGCAGAGCCGATACGCAGTATTTT
>14|TRBV6-5|-|TRBJ1-3|-
CASSPGTIEDTIYF
TGTGCCAGCAGTCCGGGGACAATTGAGGACACCATATATTTT
>13|TRBV5-1|once|TRBJ2-1|TRBD2
CASSRGTSNEQFF
TGCGCCAGCAGCCGAGGGACTAGCAATGAGCAGTTCTTC
>16|TRBV24-1|-|TRBJ2-6|-
CATSDFRESGANVLTF
TGTGCCACCAGTGATTTCCGAGAGTCTGGGGCCAACGTCCTGACTTTC
>12|TRBV12-3/TRBV12-4|-|TRBJ1-1|-
CASSFSTGEAFF
TGTGCCAGCAGTTTTTCTACAGGAGAAGCTTTCTTT
>14|TRBV5-4|-|TRBJ1-4|-
CASSSGATNEKLFF
TGTGCCAGCAGCTCAGGAGCAACTAATGAAAAACTGTTTTTT
>14|TRBV15|once|TRBJ2-3|-
CATSREVTIDTQYF
TGTGCCACCAGCAGAGAGGTAACGATAGATACGCAGTATTTT
>12|TRBV27|-|TRBJ1-2|-
CASSLRVLGYTF
TGTGCCAGCAGTTTAAGAGTTCTCGGCTACACCTTC
>14|TRBV15|-|TRBJ2-2|-
CATSREVETGELFF
TGTGCCACCAGCAGAGAAGTGGAGACCGGGGAGCTGTTTTTT
>15|TRBV30|-|TRBJ2-7|TRBD1
CAWNKPSQGWYEQYF
TGTGCCTGGAATAAACCATCACAGGGGTGGTACGAGCAGTACTTC
>13|TRBV10-1|-|TRBJ1-5|-
CASSTGINQPQHF
TGCGCCAGCAGTACGGGGATTAATCAGCCCCAGCATTTT
>15|TRBV7-8|few|TRBJ2-7|-
CASSLGIGAPYEQYF
TGTGCCAGCAGCTTAGGAATAGGGGCGCCCTACGAGCAGTACTTC
>16|TRBV16|-|TRBJ2-7|TRBD1
CASSQSTVTGGVEQYF
TGTGCCAGCAGCCAATCTACAGTGACAGGGGGCGTCGAGCAGTACTTC
>17|TRBV23-1|-|TRBJ1-6|TRBD1
CASSPKAQDRNNSPLHF
TGCGCCAGCAGCCCCAAAGCGCAGGACAGGAATAATTCACCCCTCCACTTT
>13|TRBV6-5|-|TRBJ1-1|-
CASSLQRDTEAFF
TGTGCCAGCAGCTTGCAGAGGGACACTGAAGCTTTCTTT
>15|TRBV15|-|TRBJ2-7|-
CATSSRQGGSYEQYF
TGTGCCACCAGCTCCCGACAGGGAGGGTCCTACGAGCAGTACTTC
>14|TRBV5-8|-|TRBJ1-5|TRBD1
CASSLDTGDQPQHF
TGTGCCAGCAGCTTGGATACAGGGGATCAGCCCCAGCATTTT
>14|TRBV10-3|-|TRBJ2-3|-
CAISVGGGTDTQYF
TGTGCCATCAGTGTGGGGGGAGGCACAGATACGCAGTATTTT
>16|TRBV7-3|-|TRBJ2-5|-
CASSPSAVRSGETQYF
TGTGCCAGCAGCCCTTCGGCCGTCAGGAGTGGGGAGACCCAGTACTTC
>13|TRBV12-3/TRBV12-4|-|TRBJ2-2|-
CASSPTVGGELFF
TGTGCCAGCAGCCCGACTGTCGGCGGGGAGCTGTTTTTT
>12|TRBV30|once|TRBJ1-1|TRBD1
CAWSKGAREAFF
TGTGCCTGGAGTAAGGGGGCTCGCGAAGCTTTCTTT
>13|TRBV29-1|-|TRBJ1-1|TRBD1
CSVKLTGGTEAFF
TGCAGCGTTAAACTAACAGGGGGCACTGAAGCTTTCTTT
>15|TRBV29-1|-|TRBJ1-5|TRBD1
CSVDTGTGGNQPQHF
TGCAGCGTTGACACCGGGACAGGGGGTAATCAGCCCCAGCATTTT
>14|TRBV24-1|-|TRBJ1-2|-
CATSDLGGSAGYTF
TGTGCCACCAGTGATTTAGGAGGTTCTGCGGGCTACACCTTC
>16|TRBV4-2|-|TRBJ2-1|-
CASSQDLVGLGNEQFF
TGTGCCAGCAGCCAAGATCTAGTAGGACTCGGGAATGAGCAGTTCTTC
>15|TRBV4-1|-|TRBJ1-6|-
CASSQELYYNSPLHF
TGCGCCAGCAGCCAAGAATTATACTATAATTCACCCCTCCACTTT
>16|TRBV3-1/TRBV3-2|-|TRBJ1-3|TRBD1
CASSQGQGAGGNTIYF
TGTGCCAGCAGCCAGGGACAGGGGGCAGGTGGAAACACCATATATTTT
>13|TRBV7-2|-|TRBJ1-2|-
CASSLGGADGYTF
TGTGCCAGCAGCTTAGGGGGGGCAGATGGCTACACCTTC
>17|TRBV5-1|-|TRBJ2-3|-
CASSLESGMGLADTQYF
TGCGCCAGCAGCTTGGAAAGTGGGATGGGCTTGGCAGATACGCAGTATTTT
>15|TRBV5-1|-|TRBJ2-1|TRBD2
CASTKGLAGGNEQFF
TGCGCCAGCACCAAGGGACTAGCGGGGGGCAATGAGCAGTTCTTC
>16|TRBV5-8|-|TRBJ1-3|-
CASSFAELSSGNTIYF
TGTGCCAGCAGCTTTGCAGAGTTAAGCTCTGGAAACACCATATATTTT
>14|TRBV29-1|once|TRBJ1-4|TRBD1
CSVRMTGGYEKLFF
TGCAGCGTTCGGATGACAGGGGGCTATGAAAAACTGTTTTTT
>15|TRBV27|-|TRBJ1-1|TRBD1
CASSSFGTGGSGAFF
TGTGCCAGCAGTTCCTTCGGGACAGGGGGTTCGGGAGCTTTCTTT
>15|TRBV24-1|-|TRBJ1-5|TRBD1
CATSDGQGVNQPQHF
TGTGCCACCAGTGATGGACAGGGGGTCAATCAGCCCCAGCATTTT
>14|TRBV27|-|TRBJ2-7|-
CATKRTTVGYEQYF
TGTGCCACCAAACGTACGACGGTTGGCTACGAGCAGTACTTC
>14|TRBV2|-|TRBJ1-5|-
CASRLDNSNQPQHF
TGTGCCAGCAGACTCGACAATAGCAATCAGCCCCAGCATTTT
>15|TRBV4-2|-|TRBJ2-1|TRBD1
CASSQETGGFNEQFF
TGTGCCAGCAGCCAAGAGACAGGGGGATTCAATGAGCAGTTCTTC
>15|TRBV3-1/TRBV3-2|-|TRBJ1-1|TRBD1
CASSQAWTGGTEAFF
TGTGCCAGCAGCCAGGCTTGGACAGGGGGCACTGAAGCTTTCTTT
>12|TRBV30|-|TRBJ1-2|-
CAWSVGRYGYTF
TGTGCCTGGAGTGTGGGAAGATATGGCTACACCTTC
>13|TRBV5-6|-|TRBJ1-2|-
CASSPGRKYGYTF
TGTGCCAGCAGCCCGGGACGGAAATATGGCTACACCTTC
>13|TRBV19|-|TRBJ2-5|TRBD2
CASTDASGETQYF
TGTGCCAGTACTGATGCTAGCGGGGAGACCCAGTACTTC
>14|TRBV7-9|-|TRBJ1-1|TRBD1
CASSLDQGGTEAFF
TGTGCCAGCAGCTTAGATCAGGGGGGGACTGAAGCTTTCTTT
>16|TRBV5-4|-|TRBJ1-6|-
CASSLARGLDNSPLHF
TGTGCCAGCAGCTTGGCAAGGGGATTAGATAATTCACCCCTCCACTTT
>12|TRBV19|once|TRBJ1-4|-
CASSPRGEKLFF
TGTGCCAGTAGTCCCCGGGGGGAAAAACTGTTTTTT
>16|TRBV25-1|-|TRBJ1-2|TRBD1
CASSATGTGDMYGYTF
TGTGCCAGCAGCGCAACCGGGACAGGGGACATGTATGGCTACACCTTC
>13|TRBV4-1|-|TRBJ2-7|-
CASSQAPGDEQYF
TGCGCCAGCAGCCAAGCCCCCGGGGACGAGCAGTACTTC
>15|TRBV5-4|-|TRBJ2-7|TRBD2
CASSPGLAVTYEQYF
TGTGCCAGCAGTCCGGGACTAGCGGTTACCTACGAGCAGTACTTC
>15|TRBV11-2|-|TRBJ2-7|-
CASSGSQGSAYEQYF
TGTGCCAGCAGCGGCAGCCAGGGATCGGCCTACGAGCAGTACTTC
>14|TRBV6-8|-|TRBJ2-7|-
CATTMGAGRNEQYF
TGTGCCACAACCATGGGAGCGGGCCGCAACGAGCAGTACTTC
>19|TRBV7-9|-|TRBJ2-2|TRBD2
CASSPTGTSGRANVGELFF
TGTGCCAGCAGCCCCACCGGGACTAGCGGGAGGGCCAATGTCGGGGAGCTGTTTTTT
>16|TRBV2|-|TRBJ2-7|TRBD2
CASRMTGTSGSYEQYF
TGTGCCAGCAGGATGACCGGGACTAGCGGGAGCTACGAGCAGTACTTC
>16|TRBV10-1|-|TRBJ2-2|-
CASSEADSTNTGELFF
TGCGCCAGCAGTGAGGCTGACAGTACGAACACCGGGGAGCTGTTTTTT
>15|TRBV19|-|TRBJ2-7|TRBD1
CASSERQGGSYEQYF
TGTGCCAGTAGCGAGCGACAGGGCGGCTCCTACGAGCAGTACTTC